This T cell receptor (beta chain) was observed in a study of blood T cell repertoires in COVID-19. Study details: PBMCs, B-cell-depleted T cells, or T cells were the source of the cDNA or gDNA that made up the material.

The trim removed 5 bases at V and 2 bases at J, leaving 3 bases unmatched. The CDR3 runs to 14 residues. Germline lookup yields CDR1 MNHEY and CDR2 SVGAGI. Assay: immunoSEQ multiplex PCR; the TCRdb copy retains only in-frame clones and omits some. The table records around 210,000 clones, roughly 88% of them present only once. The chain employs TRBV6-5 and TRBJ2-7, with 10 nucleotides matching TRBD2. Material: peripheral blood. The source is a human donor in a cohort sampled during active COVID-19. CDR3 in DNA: TGTGCCAGCAGTCGTGGACTAGCGGCCTACGAGCAGTACTTC. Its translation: CASSRGLAAYEQYF.